These T cell receptor beta chains were read from a single sample in a study of T cells in Graves' hyperthyroidism and ophthalmopathy. A single record per CDR3 protein comes from TCRdb applying MiXCR to the multiplex PCR reads. The repertoire holds approximately 300,000 distinct CDR3 sequences, approximately 17% seen once, with about 50% in the top ten. The sequenced sample was blood. All receptors come from a woman aged 60 to 75 with Graves' ophthalmopathy. Each CDR3 is given with its conserved first and last residue. The D gene is left open where the match is weak. For some rows the clone size is stated as once, few or many, or as a class when expanded; others skip it.

d_call: TRBD1
clone_size: many
j_call: TRBJ2-5
v_call: TRBV20-1
cdr3_nt: TGCAGTGCTAGAGGGCGGACAGGGGTGGCGACCCAGTACTTC
cdr3_aa: CSARGRTGVATQYF

d_call: TRBD2
clone_size: few
j_call: TRBJ2-3
v_call: TRBV28
cdr3_nt: TGTGCCAGCAGTTTGCCTGGACTAGCGCGTAGCACAGATACGCAGTATTTT
cdr3_aa: CASSLPGLARSTDTQYF

d_call: TRBD1
clone_size: few
j_call: TRBJ2-7
v_call: TRBV5-1
cdr3_nt: TGCGCCAGCAGCTTCTTGGGGACAGGGGAAAGCGAGCAGTACTTC
cdr3_aa: CASSFLGTGESEQYF

d_call: -
clone_size: many
j_call: TRBJ2-1
v_call: TRBV13
cdr3_nt: TGTGCCAGCAGCTTAAGGATGACAGCGGCCTACAATGAGCAGTTCTTC
cdr3_aa: CASSLRMTAAYNEQFF

d_call: TRBD2
clone_size: many
j_call: TRBJ2-3
v_call: TRBV20-1
cdr3_nt: TGCAGTGCTAGAGGAGGCGGGAGTCCGTTGGATACGCAGTATTTT
cdr3_aa: CSARGGGSPLDTQYF

d_call: -
clone_size: -
j_call: TRBJ1-1
v_call: TRBV6-1
cdr3_nt: TGTGCCAGCAGCCTAGACAGGTCAAACACTGAAGCTTTCTTT
cdr3_aa: CASSLDRSNTEAFF

d_call: -
clone_size: many
j_call: TRBJ1-1
v_call: TRBV18
cdr3_nt: TGTGCCAGCTCACCCACGGAGGGCACTGAAGCTTTCTTT
cdr3_aa: CASSPTEGTEAFF

d_call: -
clone_size: few
j_call: TRBJ2-1
v_call: TRBV12-3/TRBV12-4
cdr3_nt: TGTGCCAGCAGTTTAACTAGGTACAATGAGCAGTTCTTC
cdr3_aa: CASSLTRYNEQFF

d_call: -
clone_size: many
j_call: TRBJ2-5
v_call: TRBV4-3
cdr3_nt: TGCGCCAGCAGCCAAGATTTTGGGGAGACCCAGTACTTC
cdr3_aa: CASSQDFGETQYF

d_call: -
clone_size: many
j_call: TRBJ2-1
v_call: TRBV7-2
cdr3_nt: TGTGCCAGCAGCTTATCGTCCGCCAGCGTAGGTGAGCAGTTCTTC
cdr3_aa: CASSLSSASVGEQFF

d_call: -
clone_size: few
j_call: TRBJ1-4
v_call: TRBV24-1
cdr3_nt: TGTGCCACCAGTGACGGGACGGAAAAACTGTTTTTT
cdr3_aa: CATSDGTEKLFF

d_call: TRBD1
clone_size: many
j_call: TRBJ2-3
v_call: TRBV6-1
cdr3_nt: TGTGCCAGCAGTGGGACAGGGGATCCGCAAACCGCCAAAGGCACAGATACGCAGTATTTT
cdr3_aa: CASSGTGDPQTAKGTDTQYF

d_call: -
clone_size: many
j_call: TRBJ1-5
v_call: TRBV20-1
cdr3_nt: TGCAGTGCTAGAGTGAGATCTCAGCCCCAGCATTTT
cdr3_aa: CSARVRSQPQHF

d_call: -
clone_size: many
j_call: TRBJ2-5
v_call: TRBV20-1
cdr3_nt: TGCAGTGCTCTCCGATCCTGGAATGAAGAGACCCAGTACTTC
cdr3_aa: CSALRSWNEETQYF

d_call: -
clone_size: many
j_call: TRBJ2-3
v_call: TRBV7-2
cdr3_nt: TGTGCCAGCAGCTCCGGACAGACCACAGATACGCAGTATTTT
cdr3_aa: CASSSGQTTDTQYF

d_call: TRBD1
clone_size: many
j_call: TRBJ1-1
v_call: TRBV7-9
cdr3_nt: TGTGCCAGCAGCTTAGGACAGGGAAGCACTGAAGCTTTCTTT
cdr3_aa: CASSLGQGSTEAFF

d_call: -
clone_size: few
j_call: TRBJ1-1
v_call: TRBV5-1
cdr3_nt: TGCGCCAGCAGCTTGGGGGGGCCCTTGAACACTGAAGCTTTCTTT
cdr3_aa: CASSLGGPLNTEAFF

d_call: -
clone_size: many
j_call: TRBJ1-2
v_call: TRBV3-1
cdr3_nt: TGTGCCAGCAGCCAATCTTTACTGAGTAACTATGGCTACACCTTC
cdr3_aa: CASSQSLLSNYGYTF

d_call: -
clone_size: many
j_call: TRBJ2-3
v_call: TRBV10-3
cdr3_nt: TGTGCCATCAGTGGGGAGCGGACTGTCTCTAGCACAGATACGCAGTATTTT
cdr3_aa: CAISGERTVSSTDTQYF

d_call: -
clone_size: few
j_call: TRBJ1-2
v_call: TRBV4-3
cdr3_nt: TGCGCCAGCAGCTCTGGACCGATCCCGGTAACAGGCTACACCTTC
cdr3_aa: CASSSGPIPVTGYTF

d_call: -
clone_size: many
j_call: TRBJ2-5
v_call: TRBV3-1
cdr3_nt: TGTGCCAGCAGCAGAGAACGGCAAGAGACCCAGTACTTC
cdr3_aa: CASSRERQETQYF

d_call: -
clone_size: many
j_call: TRBJ1-1
v_call: TRBV7-2
cdr3_nt: TGTGCCAGCAGCTTAGCTTCCAGGCTTAACACTGAAGCTTTCTTT
cdr3_aa: CASSLASRLNTEAFF

d_call: -
clone_size: many
j_call: TRBJ2-7
v_call: TRBV27
cdr3_nt: TGTGCCAGCAGTAGGACGGTCTTATCCTACGAGCAGTACTTC
cdr3_aa: CASSRTVLSYEQYF

d_call: TRBD1
clone_size: many
j_call: TRBJ2-7
v_call: TRBV11-2
cdr3_nt: TGTGCCAGCAGCTGGGACAGGGCATCCTACGAGCAGTACTTC
cdr3_aa: CASSWDRASYEQYF

d_call: -
clone_size: -
j_call: TRBJ1-2
v_call: TRBV29-1
cdr3_nt: TGCAGCGTCTATACCGGGAACTATGGCTACACCTTC
cdr3_aa: CSVYTGNYGYTF

d_call: -
clone_size: many
j_call: TRBJ1-6
v_call: TRBV2
cdr3_nt: TGTGCCGTCGATGGTAATTCACCCCTCCACTTT
cdr3_aa: CAVDGNSPLHF

d_call: -
clone_size: few
j_call: TRBJ2-5
v_call: TRBV2
cdr3_nt: TGTGCCAGCAGTGGCCTGACAGACCCACAAGAGACCCAGTACTTC
cdr3_aa: CASSGLTDPQETQYF

d_call: -
clone_size: few
j_call: TRBJ1-1
v_call: TRBV12-3/TRBV12-4
cdr3_nt: TGTGCCAGCAGGAGAACAGAGAACACTGAAGCTTTCTTT
cdr3_aa: CASRRTENTEAFF

d_call: TRBD1
clone_size: many
j_call: TRBJ2-6
v_call: TRBV6-1
cdr3_nt: TGTGCCAGCAGTGGACAGGGAAGCTCTGGGGCCAACGTCCTGACTTTC
cdr3_aa: CASSGQGSSGANVLTF

d_call: -
clone_size: many
j_call: TRBJ2-7
v_call: TRBV20-1
cdr3_nt: TGCAGTGCTAGGCAAAGCTCCTACGAGCAGTACTTC
cdr3_aa: CSARQSSYEQYF

d_call: -
clone_size: many
j_call: TRBJ2-1
v_call: TRBV7-2
cdr3_nt: TGTGCCAGCAGCTTAGTGTTCGGATCCTACAATGAGCAGTTCTTC
cdr3_aa: CASSLVFGSYNEQFF

d_call: TRBD2
clone_size: many
j_call: TRBJ2-2
v_call: TRBV18
cdr3_nt: TGTGCCAGCTCACGCGGACTAGCGGGAGTGCGTACCGGGGAGCTGTTTTTT
cdr3_aa: CASSRGLAGVRTGELFF

d_call: TRBD2
clone_size: many
j_call: TRBJ2-1
v_call: TRBV2
cdr3_nt: TGTGCCAGCAGGGCCACTAGCGGGGGATCCAATGAGCAGTTCTTC
cdr3_aa: CASRATSGGSNEQFF

d_call: -
clone_size: many
j_call: TRBJ2-7
v_call: TRBV11-2
cdr3_nt: TGTGCCAGCAGTCTTCCCAAACAGCGCGCCAGCTCCTACGAGCAGTACTTC
cdr3_aa: CASSLPKQRASSYEQYF

d_call: -
clone_size: few
j_call: TRBJ2-3
v_call: TRBV28
cdr3_nt: TGTGCCAGCAGTGGTGGGGCAGATACGCAGTATTTT
cdr3_aa: CASSGGADTQYF

d_call: TRBD1
clone_size: -
j_call: TRBJ1-5
v_call: TRBV7-6
cdr3_nt: TGTGCCAGCAGCTCCGGACAGGGGAGCTATCAGCCCCAGCATTTT
cdr3_aa: CASSSGQGSYQPQHF

d_call: TRBD1
clone_size: many
j_call: TRBJ1-4
v_call: TRBV28
cdr3_nt: TGTGCCAGCAGTTCGACAGGGGCGGGTGAAAAACTGTTTTTT
cdr3_aa: CASSSTGAGEKLFF

d_call: -
clone_size: many
j_call: TRBJ1-2
v_call: TRBV6-2/TRBV6-3
cdr3_nt: TGTGCCAGCAGTAGATCCGGGGTGAACTATGGCTACACCTTC
cdr3_aa: CASSRSGVNYGYTF

d_call: -
clone_size: -
j_call: TRBJ1-5
v_call: TRBV6-1
cdr3_nt: TGTGCCAGCCAGGGATTTGGCAATCAGCCCCAGCATTTT
cdr3_aa: CASQGFGNQPQHF

d_call: -
clone_size: -
j_call: TRBJ1-5
v_call: TRBV19
cdr3_nt: TGTGCCAGTAGTATAAGAAAGACCCATAGCAATCAGCCCCAGCATTTT
cdr3_aa: CASSIRKTHSNQPQHF

d_call: TRBD1
clone_size: few
j_call: TRBJ1-3
v_call: TRBV18
cdr3_nt: TGTGCCAGCTCACTTGGACAGGGAGAGGGAAACACCATATATTTT
cdr3_aa: CASSLGQGEGNTIYF

d_call: TRBD1
clone_size: many
j_call: TRBJ1-1
v_call: TRBV7-2
cdr3_nt: TGTGCCAACAGCGCAGGACAGGGGGCGTATACTGAAGCTTTCTTT
cdr3_aa: CANSAGQGAYTEAFF

d_call: TRBD2
clone_size: -
j_call: TRBJ2-7
v_call: TRBV29-1
cdr3_nt: TGCAGCGTTCGGGGACTAGCGGGGGAAACCTACGAGCAGTACTTC
cdr3_aa: CSVRGLAGETYEQYF